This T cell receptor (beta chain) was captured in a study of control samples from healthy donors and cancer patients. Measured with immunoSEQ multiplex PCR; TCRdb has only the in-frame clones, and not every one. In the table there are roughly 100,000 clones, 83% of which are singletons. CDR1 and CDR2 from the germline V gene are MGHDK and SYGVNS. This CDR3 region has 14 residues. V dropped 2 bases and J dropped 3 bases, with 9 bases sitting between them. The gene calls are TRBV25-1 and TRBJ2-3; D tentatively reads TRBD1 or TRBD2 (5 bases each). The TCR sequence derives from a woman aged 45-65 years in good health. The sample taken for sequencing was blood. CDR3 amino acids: CASSEGGGTDTQYF. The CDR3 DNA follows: TGTGCCAGCAGTGAAGGGGGTGGGACAGATACGCAGTATTTT.